This T cell receptor beta chain came from a study of early T cells in non-severe SARS-CoV-2 infection. Background on the study: The sequenced material was bulk RNA from unsorted whole blood, and its chains were unpaired. Overall study results and limits: Clonotype matching in VDJdb favored anti-spike CD8 responses and did not capture private and CD4 specificities.

Individual cDNA molecules carried attached unique molecular identifiers. MiXCR, run by TCRdb on the 5' RACE reads, gives a single entry per CDR3 protein. The sample carries tens of thousands of distinct CDR3 sequences, less than 15% recorded once. This clonotype was detected ten times or more. Its antigen remains unknown. This CDR3 spans 15 amino acids. Trimming shortened V by 4 bases and J by 5 bases, and 16 bases separated the two germline ends. The V gene's germline CDR1 is SGHNT and CDR2 YYREEE (reference sequence). The material sequenced was whole blood. The chain couples TRBV5-4 to TRBJ2-1; D perhaps matches TRBD2 (6 bases). This TCR derives from an adult who was a healthcare worker with PCR-confirmed SARS-CoV-2 infection or an uninfected control (not recorded which). CDR3 nucleotide sequence: TGTGCCAGCAGCCCCGGGGACTGGTCAAACAATGAGCAGTTCTTC. Protein sequence: CASSPGDWSNNEQFF.